This TCR beta chain was identified in a study of a mutant IDH1 vaccine in newly diagnosed glioma. Time point described: week 23, last vaccination. Vaccination used 300 ug of mutant IDH1 20-mer peptide per dose, with topical imiquimod. Generated by immunoSEQ multiplex PCR, the TCRdb table keeps only in-frame clones and is missing some. This sample yields 35,000 to 50,000 clones, of which approximately 84% are seen a single time; roughly 2.4% belongs to the top ten. The CDR3 length is 13 residues. Germline CDR1 reads SGHRS; CDR2 reads YFSETQ. V was shortened by 1 base and J by 6 bases, with 11 bases between the two germline ends. Turning to this clone: Its matching antigen is unknown.

The sample here was PBMCs, taken from a glioma patient whose treatment included an IDH1 peptide vaccine. The rearrangement links TRBV5-1 to TRBJ2-7; a weak D match, TRBD1 (6 bases). The source is a woman aged 18-29 years with glioma. Some clones in this sample may be carry-over from other donors' samples. The CDR3 spells CASSLLGGREQYF. DNA of the CDR3: TGCGCCAGCAGCTTGTTAGGGGGACGCGAGCAGTACTTC. The entire variable domain, with the rest obtained from reference TRBV5-1 and TRBJ2-7, is as follows: KAGVTQTPRYLIKTRGQQVTLSCSPISGHRSVSWYQQTPGQGLQFLFEYFSETQRNKGNFPGRFSGRQFSNSRSEMNVSTLELGDSALYLCASSLLGGREQYFGPGTRLTVT.